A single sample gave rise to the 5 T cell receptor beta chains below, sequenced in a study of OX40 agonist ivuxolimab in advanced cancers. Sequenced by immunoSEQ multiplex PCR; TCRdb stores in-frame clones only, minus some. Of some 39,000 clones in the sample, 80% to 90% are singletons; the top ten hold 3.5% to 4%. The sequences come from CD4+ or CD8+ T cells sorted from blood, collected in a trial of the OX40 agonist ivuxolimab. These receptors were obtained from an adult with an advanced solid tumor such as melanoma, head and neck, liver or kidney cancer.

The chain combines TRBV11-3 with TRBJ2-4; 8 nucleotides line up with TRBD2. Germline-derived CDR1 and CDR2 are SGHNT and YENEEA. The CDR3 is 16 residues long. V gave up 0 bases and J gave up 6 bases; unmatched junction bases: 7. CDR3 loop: CASSLDWGGTRNIQYF. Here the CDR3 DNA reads TGTGCCAGCAGCTTAGATTGGGGAGGGACTAGAAACATTCAGTACTTC.

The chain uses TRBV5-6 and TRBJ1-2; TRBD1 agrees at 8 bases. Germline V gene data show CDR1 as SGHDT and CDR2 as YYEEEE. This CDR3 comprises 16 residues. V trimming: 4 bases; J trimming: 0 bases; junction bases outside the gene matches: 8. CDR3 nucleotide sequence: TGTGCCAGCAGCCCAATTAACAGGGGGACTAACTATGGCTACACCTTC. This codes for CASSPINRGTNYGYTF.

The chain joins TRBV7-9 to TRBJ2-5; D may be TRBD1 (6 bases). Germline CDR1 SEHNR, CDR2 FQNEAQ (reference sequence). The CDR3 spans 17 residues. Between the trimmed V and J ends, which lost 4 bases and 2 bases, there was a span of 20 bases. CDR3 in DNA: TGTGCCAGCAGCTACAGGGTAGGAAGCCTTCAACAAGAGACCCAGTACTTC. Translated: CASSYRVGSLQQETQYF.

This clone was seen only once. Written as DNA, the CDR3 is TGTGCCAGCAGTGGCTTTATAGCGGGAGGAAACAATGAGCAGTTCTTC. Translated: CASSGFIAGGNNEQFF. This rearrangement joins TRBV9 to TRBJ2-1; 10 positions match TRBD2. The CDR3 has 16 amino acids. Germline trimming cut 5 bases from V and 5 bases from J; bases unmatched to any gene: 10. The germline V gene has CDR1 SGDLS and CDR2 YYNGEE.

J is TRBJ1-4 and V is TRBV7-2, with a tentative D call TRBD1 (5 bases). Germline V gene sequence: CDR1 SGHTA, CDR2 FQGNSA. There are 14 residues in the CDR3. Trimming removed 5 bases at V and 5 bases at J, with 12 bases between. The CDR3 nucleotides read TGTGCCAGCAGCCCCGGGACCCAAAATGAAAAACTGTTTTTT. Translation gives CASSPGTQNEKLFF.